This is a list of T cell receptor beta chains from one sample in a study of shared clonotypes between healthy human individuals. Only in-frame clones appear in the TCRdb table, and some are missing; sequencing was by immunoSEQ multiplex PCR. This sample has around 200,000 clones, with 66% found just once. The sample was memory CD4+ T cells sorted from blood. These receptors came from a man aged 30 to 45 in good health. CDR3s include the opening cysteine and the closing phenylalanine or tryptophan. Fields, in order: CDR3 protein, CDR3 DNA, J gene, clone size, V gene, D gene. A D gene is named only where the DNA matches it firmly. Clone size is stated in some rows and not others, as once, few, many or a class when expanded.

CDR3 protein: CASGLGAAVDTQYF
CDR3 DNA: TGTGCTAGTGGTCTAGGGGCGGCCGTAGATACGCAGTATTTT
J gene: TRBJ2-3
clone size: -
V gene: TRBV12-5
D gene: -

CDR3 protein: CASSLGPRDTGELFF
CDR3 DNA: TGTGCCAGCAGCTTAGGTCCAAGGGACACCGGGGAGCTGTTTTTT
J gene: TRBJ2-2
clone size: once
V gene: TRBV11-2
D gene: -

CDR3 protein: CASSHGSWGAEAFF
CDR3 DNA: TGTGCCAGCAGTCACGGCTCCTGGGGAGCTGAAGCTTTCTTT
J gene: TRBJ1-1
clone size: -
V gene: TRBV6-6
D gene: -

CDR3 protein: CASSLGLGGSGETQYF
CDR3 DNA: TGTGCCAGCAGCTTGGGTCTCGGGGGATCCGGAGAGACCCAGTACTTC
J gene: TRBJ2-5
clone size: -
V gene: TRBV5-6
D gene: -

CDR3 protein: CAWTGGRGFEAFF
CDR3 DNA: TGTGCCTGGACAGGGGGACGGGGATTTGAAGCTTTCTTT
J gene: TRBJ1-1
clone size: -
V gene: TRBV30
D gene: TRBD1

CDR3 protein: CASSRPTSGSGEQFF
CDR3 DNA: TGTGCCAGCAGTCGACCGACTAGCGGGAGCGGGGAGCAGTTCTTC
J gene: TRBJ2-1
clone size: -
V gene: TRBV28
D gene: TRBD2

CDR3 protein: CASSVAQGAVNEQFF
CDR3 DNA: TGTGCCAGCAGCGTAGCTCAGGGGGCAGTCAATGAGCAGTTCTTC
J gene: TRBJ2-1
clone size: -
V gene: TRBV9
D gene: TRBD1

CDR3 protein: CASSPGTSAYNEQFF
CDR3 DNA: TGCGCCAGCAGCCCTGGGACTAGCGCATACAATGAGCAGTTCTTC
J gene: TRBJ2-1
clone size: many
V gene: TRBV5-1
D gene: TRBD2

CDR3 protein: CASSLWDSAGGEQFF
CDR3 DNA: TGCGCCAGCAGCCTATGGGACTCGGCCGGCGGTGAGCAGTTCTTC
J gene: TRBJ2-1
clone size: -
V gene: TRBV5-1
D gene: -

CDR3 protein: CASSATSGRTSYNEQFF
CDR3 DNA: TGTGCCAGCAGCGCGACTAGCGGGAGGACCTCCTACAATGAGCAGTTCTTC
J gene: TRBJ2-1
clone size: once
V gene: TRBV9
D gene: TRBD2

CDR3 protein: CASSFGGSPYEQYF
CDR3 DNA: TGTGCCAGCAGTTTTGGCGGGAGTCCCTACGAGCAGTACTTC
J gene: TRBJ2-7
clone size: -
V gene: TRBV28
D gene: TRBD2

CDR3 protein: CASSQIPVSNQPQHF
CDR3 DNA: TGTGCCAGCAGCCAAATTCCGGTTAGCAATCAGCCCCAGCATTTT
J gene: TRBJ1-5
clone size: -
V gene: TRBV5-5
D gene: -

CDR3 protein: CASSSMTGGGTQYF
CDR3 DNA: TGCGCCAGCAGCTCTATGACAGGGGGAGGGACCCAGTACTTC
J gene: TRBJ2-5
clone size: few
V gene: TRBV5-1
D gene: TRBD1

CDR3 protein: CASSLGLYTDTQYF
CDR3 DNA: TGTGCCAGCAGCTTGGGACTGTACACAGATACGCAGTATTTT
J gene: TRBJ2-3
clone size: few
V gene: TRBV5-4
D gene: -

CDR3 protein: CASSFGQQNTEAFF
CDR3 DNA: TGTGCCAGCAGCTTTGGACAGCAGAACACTGAAGCTTTCTTT
J gene: TRBJ1-1
clone size: few
V gene: TRBV5-4
D gene: -

CDR3 protein: CASSLLAGGPREQYF
CDR3 DNA: TGTGCCAGCAGCCTTCTAGCGGGAGGGCCGAGGGAGCAGTACTTC
J gene: TRBJ2-7
clone size: -
V gene: TRBV14
D gene: TRBD2